These 29 T cell receptor beta chains share one sample of origin, sequenced in a study of CD8+CD57+ T cells in acquired aplastic anemia. CDR3 and TCR beta VDJ profiling relied on a genomic DNA template. TCRdb passed the reads through MiXCR, listing each CDR3 protein once. In the table there are hundreds of thousands of distinct CDR3 sequences, just under 70% of which are singletons. The sequenced sample was sorted CD4+, CD8+, or CD8+CD57+ T cells (not recorded which) from PBMCs. The origin of the receptors is a human donor in good health, serving as a control.

The chain couples TRBV7-6 to TRBJ1-1, with a possible D match to TRBD1 (5 bases). This CDR3 region has 15 residues. Deletions cut 4 bases from V and 14 bases from J, with 26 bases between. CDR1 is SGHVS, CDR2 FNYEAQ, per germline. The CDR3 DNA is TGTGCCAGCAGCTCGGTAGCGGGGGGTGAGACCCAGTACTTCTTT. It yields the protein CASSSVAGGETQYFF.

A remark on this clonotype: A read error may be the cause here, since a much bigger clone is one base away. The chain recombines TRBV30 with TRBJ2-1; 8 bases line up with TRBD1. In germline, CDR1 is GTSNPN, CDR2 SVGIG (reference sequence). The CDR3 spans 15 residues. The CDR3 bases are TGTGCCTGGAGTGTAGGACAGGGTCTGGGGAATGGGCAGTTCTTC. Encoded protein: CAWSVGQGLGNGQFF.

About this clonotype: Because the CDR3's place on the DNA is in doubt, the DNA is left out and the CDR3 is given as listed by TCRdb. This chain connects TRBV7-2 to TRBJ1-3. The CDR3 numbers 14 amino acids, ends counted. Germline CDR1 is SGHTA and CDR2 is FQGNSA. The CDR3 is CASSAGRFEYFGPF.

The chain carries TRBV7-2 and TRBJ1-3; D remains ambiguous. The CDR3 length is 18 residues. Trimming took off 1 base at V and 7 bases at J, with 23 bases between the two ends. The germline V gene encodes CDR1 SGHTA and CDR2 FQGNSA. CDR3 region: CASSLVSYSASFGNTIYF. The DNA for the CDR3 is TGTGCCAGCAGCTTAGTGTCCTATAGCGCCTCCTTCGGTAACACCATATATTTT.

The chain is built from TRBV20-1 and TRBJ2-1, with a possible D match to TRBD2 (6 bases). The CDR3 covers 11 residues. V was clipped by 5 bases and J by 10 bases, with 12 bases between them. CDR1 DFQATT and CDR2 SNEGSKA come from the germline V gene (reference sequence). The CDR3 sequence: CSAYGGAEQFF. CDR3 nucleotides: TGCAGTGCTTACGGCGGGGCAGAGCAGTTCTTC.

The J gene is TRBJ1-5, the V gene TRBV9, with D possibly TRBD1 on 5 matching bases. This CDR3 contains 15 residues. Germline V CDR1 and CDR2: SGDLS, YYNGEE. Trimming pared 0 bases from V and 5 bases from J, leaving 12 bases between. In nucleotides, the CDR3 is TGTGCCAGCAGCGTAGTAGGAGGACATGATCAGCCCCAGCATTTT. Translating gives CASSVVGGHDQPQHF.

The gene calls are TRBV20-1 and TRBJ1-2; no clear D gene. In germline, CDR1 is DFQATT, CDR2 SNEGSKA (reference sequence). The length of the CDR3 is 15 residues. V shed 0 bases and J shed 2 bases, with 13 bases lying between them. CDR3 coding DNA: TGCAGTGCTAGAGATCAGTTCCAAGAGAACTATGGCTACACCTTC. Translated, it gives CSARDQFQENYGYTF.

The chain has TRBV25-1 and TRBJ1-2, with 8 bases matching TRBD1. J gave up 4 bases and V 6 bases, and 7 bases lay outside the gene matches. This CDR3 region has 14 residues. The germline gives CDR1 MGHDK, CDR2 SYGVNS. CDR3 sequence (DNA): TGTGCCAGCAGCTTAACGGACAGGGTCTATGGCTACACCTTC. Its translation is CASSLTDRVYGYTF.

This clonotype was found many times. V and J are TRBV20-1 and TRBJ1-1, with D unresolved. The germline V and J ends were trimmed by 8 bases and 0 bases, with 10 bases remaining between them. The CDR3 extends over 12 amino acids. Germline loops: CDR1 DFQATT, CDR2 SNEGSKA (reference sequence). CDR3 loop: CSNQAMNTEAFF. The CDR3 DNA follows: TGCAGTAACCAGGCAATGAACACTGAAGCTTTCTTT.

Turning to this clonotype: Because the CDR3 is missing its conserved closing phenylalanine or tryptophan, this is likely a read error. The limits of the CDR3 on the DNA are not certain, so only TCRdb's listed CDR3 is given. The gene calls are TRBV2 and TRBJ1-5. From its first to its last residue, the CDR3 has 15 amino acids. CDR1 is SNHLY, CDR2 FYNNEI, per germline. The CDR3 region is CASSVDRDQPQHFGD.

This clonotype has a handful of counts. A read error may account for a junction end that differs from germline. The J gene is TRBJ2-7, the V gene TRBV19; the D gene is possibly TRBD1 (6 bases). This CDR3 has 14 residues. Per germline, CDR1 LNHDA and CDR2 SQIVND (reference sequence). The CDR3 DNA is TGTGCCAGTAGTATCGCAGGGGAGTCCTACGAGCAACACTTC. Protein sequence: CASSIAGESYEQHF.

This clonotype was found many times. The V gene is TRBV20-1, the J gene TRBJ2-1, with TRBD2 matching 10 bases. The V segment lost 3 bases and the J segment 8 bases; nucleotides outside the gene matches: 7. This CDR3 is 14 amino acids long. From germline, CDR1 is DFQATT and CDR2 SNEGSKA (reference sequence). The CDR3 sequence: CSASWQRGGDEQFF. CDR3 DNA sequence: TGCAGTGCTAGTTGGCAGCGGGGGGGTGATGAGCAGTTCTTC.

To note about this clonotype: Compared with germline, one end of the junction differs, possibly owing to a read error. The rearrangement joins TRBV20-1 to TRBJ1-5; D is unresolved. CDR1 is DFQATT and CDR2 is SNEGSKA in the germline V gene (reference sequence). The CDR3 has 15 residues. The CDR3 spells CSASYTSGSNRPQHF. CDR3 nucleotide sequence: TGCAGTGCTAGCTACACGTCTGGGAGCAATCGGCCCCAGCATTTT.

This clonotype was observed a single time. The chain has TRBV5-1 and TRBJ2-5; 8 bases are a match to TRBD2. This CDR3 comprises 14 residues. The junction had 7 bases not matched to a gene; V was cut back by 4 bases and J by 5 bases. The germline V gene has CDR1 SGHRS and CDR2 YFSETQ. The CDR3 reads CASSAGTSRETQYF. The CDR3 DNA is TGCGCCAGCAGCGCCGGGACTAGTAGGGAGACCCAGTACTTC.

The V call is TRBV15, the J call TRBJ1-3; D ambiguous. CDR3 length: 16 residues. Per the germline V gene, CDR1 is LNHNV and CDR2 is YYDKDF (reference sequence). With 5 bases removed from V and 2 bases from J, the gap between germline ends came to 16 bases. The CDR3 sequence: CATSRGPGDTGNTIYF. DNA for the CDR3: TGTGCCACCAGCCGAGGACCGGGCGATACTGGAAACACCATATATTTT.

V is TRBV27 and J is TRBJ1-1; TRBD1 is a possible D gene (5 bases). The CDR3 contains 15 residues. CDR1 MNHEY and CDR2 SMNVEV come from the germline V gene (reference sequence). The V and J ends lost 5 bases and 3 bases respectively, with 16 bases between them. CDR3 DNA: TGTGCCAGCAGTCCCCCCCCCGTGGGGGACACTGAAGCTTTCTTT. Its translation: CASSPPPVGDTEAFF.

The rearrangement links TRBV9 to TRBJ1-6; no definite D call. Trimming removed 0 bases from V and 17 bases from J, with 21 bases in between. Germline V lookup: CDR1 SGDLS, CDR2 YYNGEE. The length of the CDR3 is 15 residues. The chain's CDR3 is CASSVEGGSSANVHF. CDR3 DNA sequence: TGTGCCAGCAGCGTAGAGGGCGGGTCTAGCGCTAATGTCCACTTT. The full variable domain, in which reference TRBV9 and TRBJ1-6 provide the parts outside the CDR3, is DSGVTQTPKHLITATGQRVTLRCSPRSGDLSVYWYQQSLDQGLQFLIQYYNGEERAKGNILERFSAQQFPDLHSELNLSSLELGDSALYFCASSVEGGSSANVHFGNGTRLTVT.

This clonotype was counted between two and nine times. V usage is TRBV15 and J usage is TRBJ2-1; 8 bases fit TRBD2. The CDR3 is 13 amino acids. V gave up 8 bases and J gave up 7 bases; unmatched junction bases: 7. In germline, CDR1 is LNHNV, CDR2 YYDKDF (reference sequence). In DNA, the CDR3 is TGTGCCACCTGGCCCAGCGGGAGAAATGAGCAGTTCTTC. Encoded protein: CATWPSGRNEQFF.

The chain employs TRBV10-3 and TRBJ2-5, with 7 nucleotides matching TRBD2. This CDR3 is built from 13 residues. V shed 10 bases, J shed 0 bases, and the junction held 5 bases outside the gene matches. In germline, CDR1 is ENHRY, CDR2 SYGVKD. The CDR3 loop is CARGGEDQETQYF. The CDR3 nucleotides are TGTGCCAGGGGGGGGGAAGACCAAGAGACCCAGTACTTC.

The chain is built from TRBV7-2 and TRBJ1-1; TRBD1 aligns across 9 bases. The CDR3 totals 15 residues. Per germline, CDR1 SGHTA and CDR2 FQGNSA. With 5 bases clipped from V and 14 bases from J, the junction kept 18 bases outside the gene matches. CDR3 in amino acids: CASSGTQGASYTSFF. As DNA, the CDR3 is TGTGCCAGCAGCGGCACACAGGGGGCCAGCTACACCTCCTTCTTT.

Concerning this clonotype itself: Given the absence of the conserved phenylalanine or tryptophan at the CDR3 end, a read error is likely. Because the CDR3's place on the DNA is in doubt, the DNA is left out and the CDR3 is given as listed by TCRdb. The chain joins TRBV9 to TRBJ1-1; whether TRBD1, the table's D call, matches the DNA was not checked. CDR1 and CDR2 (germline): SGDLS, YYNGEE. Counting both end residues, the CDR3 totals 13 amino acids. The CDR3 is CASSPDGIASPLL.

This chain joins TRBV29-1 and TRBJ1-1; D is perhaps TRBD1 (5 bases). Germline CDR1 SQVTM, CDR2 ANQGSEA. This CDR3 has 13 residues. With 4 bases removed from V and 1 base from J, the gap between germline ends came to 10 bases. In DNA form, the CDR3 reads TGCAGCGTTGTATCCACAGGGAACACTGAAGCTTTCTTT. This translates into CSVVSTGNTEAFF.

In regard to this clonotype: A read error is likely, as this CDR3 ends without the conserved phenylalanine or tryptophan. The chain carries TRBV2 and TRBJ2-3, with 11 bases fitting TRBD2. This CDR3 contains 14 residues. Germline V gives CDR1 SNHLY, CDR2 FYNNEI. The trim removed 7 bases at V and 6 bases at J, leaving 6 bases unmatched. The CDR3: CASKGLADRDTQYS. The CDR3 nucleotides read TGTGCCAGCAAGGGACTAGCGGACAGGGATACGCAGTATTCT.

This clonotype appeared a few times. V is TRBV4-1 and J is TRBJ1-4; TRBD1 agrees at 10 bases. The CDR3 is 17 amino acids. Germline lookup yields CDR1 MGHRA and CDR2 YSYEKL. The V segment lost 0 bases and the J segment 8 bases; nucleotides outside the gene matches: 9. The CDR3 sequence: CASSQDQGGDRGEKLFF. Written as DNA, the CDR3 is TGCGCCAGCAGCCAAGATCAGGGGGGGGACAGGGGAGAAAAACTGTTTTTT.

At least ten counts were recorded for this clonotype. This chain uses TRBV2 with TRBJ2-1, with a possible D match to TRBD1 (6 bases). The CDR3 spans 13 residues. CDR1 and CDR2 from the germline V gene are SNHLY and FYNNEI. V dropped 7 bases and J dropped 4 bases, with 11 bases sitting between them. In DNA, the CDR3 is TGTGCCAGCAATGCAGGGGAGTACAATGAGCAGTTCTTC. Translating it yields CASNAGEYNEQFF.

In the case of this clonotype: The conserved final phenylalanine or tryptophan is absent from the CDR3, which likely points to a read error. It is unclear where the CDR3 begins or ends on the DNA, so no DNA is shown, and the CDR3 is as TCRdb lists it. The chain combines TRBV10-3 with TRBJ2-3; the table calls TRBD1, which could not be checked here. Germline V gives CDR1 ENHRY, CDR2 SYGVKD. Ends included, the CDR3 has 15 residues. The CDR3 protein is CASRDRGGRADTLYL.

This clonotype was detected a few times. This may be a read error: a much more frequent sequence differs by one nucleotide. The rearrangement uses TRBV6-1 and TRBJ2-7; 7 nucleotides line up with TRBD2. Unmatched junction bases numbered 4, after V lost 4 bases and J lost 1 base. The CDR3 sequence is 14 residues long. Germline V gene lookup returns CDR1 MNHNS and CDR2 SASEGT. The CDR3 DNA reads TGTGCCAGCAGTGGAACGGGGGGTTCCTACGAGCAGTACTTC. This translates into CASSGTGGSYEQYF.

As concerns this clonotype: The junction does not match germline at one end; this may be a read error. The V and J genes are TRBV7-9 and TRBJ1-1; 7 positions agree with TRBD1. CDR3 size: 14 residues. Germline CDR1 is SEHNR and CDR2 is FQNEAQ (reference sequence). The CDR3 DNA sequence: TGTGCCAGCAACGGGGGGCAGGGACAGAATGGCTACACCTTT. Translated: CASNGGQGQNGYTF. Using reference TRBV7-9 and TRBJ1-1 for the parts outside the CDR3, the full variable domain is DTGVSQNPRHKITKRGQNVTFRCDPISEHNRLYWYRQTLGQGPEFLTYFQNEAQLEKSRLLSDRFSAERPKGSFSTLEIQRTEQGDSAMYLCASNGGQGQNGYTFGQGTRLTVV.

The CDR3 DNA reads as TGTGCCGTTAGGACGGGGGGCGTCGGCTACACCTTC. This encodes CAVRTGGVGYTF. The rearrangement joins TRBV11-3 to TRBJ1-2; tentative D call: TRBD1 (6 bases). V was trimmed by 11 bases and J by 8 bases, leaving 18 bases between them. CDR1 is SGHNT and CDR2 is YENEEA in the germline V gene. The CDR3 is 12 amino acids. Full variable domain (rest looked up from reference TRBV11-3 and TRBJ1-2): EAGVVQSPRYKIIEKKQPVAFWCNPISGHNTLYWYLQNLGQGPELLIRYENEEAVDDSQLPKDRFSAERLKGVDSTLKIQPAELGDSAVYLCAVRTGGVGYTFGSGTRLTVV.